This T cell receptor (beta chain) was observed in a study of identical twins. Regarding the study as a whole: Monozygotic twin pairs showed more out-of-frame TCR alpha sharing than models estimated. Interpretation of the results relied on cross-sectional statistical analysis and not on following the same donors. There were fewer insertions in abundant cord blood beta clonotypes, but memory repertoires showed no such pattern.

All donors were healthy Caucasians. Each CDR3 protein is one row after TCRdb ran MiXCR on the 5' RACE reads. Of 420,000 or so distinct CDR3 sequences in the sample, approximately 18% are singletons; the top ten hold around 12%. This clonotype has at least ten counts. Its antigen is unidentified. This clonotype originated in a man aged 50 or older in good health. Sequenced: naive T cells sorted from blood.

The DNA for the CDR3 is TGTGCCAGCAGCCAAGATTATTTAGCCACGGGGTACCAAGAGACCCAGTACTTC. This translates into CASSQDYLATGYQETQYF. The gene calls are TRBV14 and TRBJ2-5, with D possibly matching TRBD2 (5 bases). Germline CDR1 and CDR2: SGHDN and FVKESK. The CDR3 has 18 amino acids. Trimming left V 0 bases short and J 0 bases short, with 17 bases between.